These T cell receptor beta chains were read from a single sample in a study of response to subunit inactivated influenza vaccine. TCRdb reprocessed the RT-PCR reads with MiXCR, giving one entry per CDR3 protein. The data hold roughly 700,000 distinct CDR3 sequences, with approximately 14% observed a single time. The material was PBMCs from blood, obtained roughly 12 days after vaccination. The receptor source for this set is a man aged 50 to 60 who received an inactivated influenza vaccine. Each CDR3 is given with its conserved first and last residue. Fields, in order: J gene, clone size, D gene, V gene, CDR3 DNA, CDR3 protein. D genes are given only for firm matches. Rows give clone size only sometimes, using once, few, many, or a class for an expanded clone.

>TRBJ1-2|-|TRBD1|TRBV20-1
TGCAGTGCTAGGGCCGGGACAGGGGGCTTTGGCTACACCTTC
CSARAGTGGFGYTF
>TRBJ1-1|few|TRBD1|TRBV29-1
TGCAGCGTTGACACAGGGGGCATAACTGAAGCTTTCTTT
CSVDTGGITEAFF
>TRBJ2-5|-|TRBD2|TRBV6-2/TRBV6-3
TGTGCCAGCAGGGGAGGACTAGTTCAAGAGACCCAGTACTTC
CASRGGLVQETQYF
>TRBJ2-2|-|TRBD2|TRBV14
TGTGCCAGCAGCCGGCTAGCGGGAATCTCGAACACCGGGGAGCTGTTTTTT
CASSRLAGISNTGELFF
>TRBJ1-4|-|-|TRBV4-1
TGCGCCAGCAGCCAAGATCGGGCAGGGATTGAAAAACTGTTTTTT
CASSQDRAGIEKLFF
>TRBJ2-1|few|-|TRBV2
TGTGCCAGCAGTGTCGGGTTGGGTGAGCAGTTCTTC
CASSVGLGEQFF
>TRBJ2-7|-|TRBD1|TRBV4-3
TGCGCCAGCAGCCAGTGGACAGGGGGCTCCTACGAGCAGTACTTC
CASSQWTGGSYEQYF
>TRBJ2-7|-|TRBD2|TRBV20-1
TGCAGTGCTAGCTGGTTCAGGAGCGGGAGCTTCGAGTGGGAGCAGTACTTC
CSASWFRSGSFEWEQYF
>TRBJ2-2|-|TRBD1|TRBV6-1
TGTGCCAGCAGCTGGACAGGTCACACCGGGGAGCTGTTTTTT
CASSWTGHTGELFF
>TRBJ2-1|-|-|TRBV5-1
TGCGCCAGCAGCTTGGCCGTAGACAATGAGCAGTTCTTC
CASSLAVDNEQFF
>TRBJ2-2|-|-|TRBV7-9
TGTGCCAGCAGCTGGGGAACGTACACCGGGGAGCTGTTTTTT
CASSWGTYTGELFF
>TRBJ2-7|-|-|TRBV29-1
TGCAGCGTTGTGGCGGCCTCCGGCGAGCAGTACTTC
CSVVAASGEQYF
>TRBJ1-6|many|-|TRBV20-1
TGCAGTGCTCCCCCTGCCCCAGGTAGTTCACCCCTCCACTTT
CSAPPAPGSSPLHF
>TRBJ2-2|few|TRBD2|TRBV12-3/TRBV12-4
TGTGCCAGCAGTCTGGGGACTAGCGGGGGTCGGGAGCTGTTTTTT
CASSLGTSGGRELFF
>TRBJ2-3|-|TRBD1|TRBV2
TGTGCCAGCATCAAAGAGGGACAGGGCACAGATACGCAGTATTTT
CASIKEGQGTDTQYF
>TRBJ1-5|-|-|TRBV27
TGTGCCAGCAGTCCACAGGGTACAAGCAATCAGCCCCAGCATTTT
CASSPQGTSNQPQHF
>TRBJ2-1|few|TRBD2|TRBV7-3
TGTGCCAGCAGCCCTTGGGGGGCGGGGGGATACAATGAGCAGTTCTTC
CASSPWGAGGYNEQFF
>TRBJ1-2|few|-|TRBV12-3/TRBV12-4
TGTGCCAGCACCCCCAGGGGTCGGGCTAACTATGGCTACACCTTC
CASTPRGRANYGYTF
>TRBJ2-2|-|TRBD1|TRBV4-2
TGTGCCAGCAGCCAAGATGGGACAGCGAACACCGGGGAGCTGTTTTTT
CASSQDGTANTGELFF
>TRBJ2-5|-|TRBD2|TRBV7-2
TGTGCCAGCAGCTTAGGGTGGTCGGGGGGGGAGACCCAGTACTTC
CASSLGWSGGETQYF
>TRBJ2-1|-|-|TRBV11-2
TGTGCCAGCAGCTTAATGGGGAATGCCTACAATGAGCAGTTCTTC
CASSLMGNAYNEQFF
>TRBJ2-1|many|-|TRBV7-8
TGTGCCAGCAGCTTAGGGACACCCTACAATGAGCAGTTCTTC
CASSLGTPYNEQFF
>TRBJ2-3|-|-|TRBV5-7
TGTGCCATCAGCCCAGGGCCGGGAAGCGAGCATACGCAGTATTTT
CAISPGPGSEHTQYF
>TRBJ1-1|once|-|TRBV6-1
TGTGCCAGCAGTCAAAAAAGGCGCAGCCAACAGGCGGCTGAAGCTTTCTTT
CASSQKRRSQQAAEAFF
>TRBJ2-5|few|-|TRBV10-1
TGCGCCAGCAGTGACGGGGCGGCCCAGTACTTC
CASSDGAAQYF
>TRBJ2-7|-|-|TRBV10-3
TGTGCCATCAGAAACCGGGACCAATATCGCTACGAGCAGTACTTC
CAIRNRDQYRYEQYF
>TRBJ2-1|-|TRBD1|TRBV11-2
TGTGCCAGCAGCCAGGGGGCATGGAATGAGCAGTTCTTC
CASSQGAWNEQFF
>TRBJ1-6|few|-|TRBV27
TGTGCCAGCAGTTTCCTTAGTAGGGGCAATAATTCACCCCTCCACTTT
CASSFLSRGNNSPLHF
>TRBJ2-1|few|-|TRBV6-2/TRBV6-3
TGTGCCAGCCTCTCCCTGGCCAGGAGGGGCAATGAGCAGTTCTTC
CASLSLARRGNEQFF
>TRBJ2-5|few|-|TRBV6-1
TGTGCCAGCAGTGGAAAGGGACAATCTGCGGAGACCCAGTACTTC
CASSGKGQSAETQYF
>TRBJ2-6|few|-|TRBV20-1
TGCAGCGCCAAGGACAGACCCCCCAACGTCCTGACTTTC
CSAKDRPPNVLTF
>TRBJ2-3|few|TRBD2|TRBV29-1
TGCAGCGGTGGACTAGCGGCCAACACAGATACGCAGTATTTT
CSGGLAANTDTQYF
>TRBJ2-1|-|TRBD2|TRBV7-9
TGTGCCAGCGGAGCGGGGGGGTTTTTGGGTGAGCAGTTCTTC
CASGAGGFLGEQFF
>TRBJ1-4|-|-|TRBV5-8
TGTGCCAGCAGCTTGTTCAGTCTCGAAGAAAAACTGTTTTTT
CASSLFSLEEKLFF
>TRBJ2-3|-|-|TRBV3-1
TGTGCCAGCAGCCAAGTACAGACTAGCACAGATACGCAGTATTTT
CASSQVQTSTDTQYF
>TRBJ2-7|few|TRBD1|TRBV5-1
TGCGCCAGCAGCGCCGGGACAGGGGGGAACTACGAGCAGTACTTC
CASSAGTGGNYEQYF
>TRBJ1-5|few|-|TRBV28
TGTGCCAGCAGTTTCAGGGCCCAATATAGCAATCAGCCCCAGCATTTT
CASSFRAQYSNQPQHF
>TRBJ2-1|-|TRBD2|TRBV20-1
TGCAGTGCTAGAGATTCGCGTCGGCTAGCGGAGGCCAATGAGCAGTTCTTC
CSARDSRRLAEANEQFF
>TRBJ2-3|few|TRBD1|TRBV12-3/TRBV12-4
TGTGCCAGCGGACAGGGTGTGCAGTATTTT
CASGQGVQYF
>TRBJ2-1|-|TRBD2|TRBV5-1
TGCGCCAGCAGCCCCTGGACTAGCGGGAGCGGCGAGCAGTTCTTC
CASSPWTSGSGEQFF
>TRBJ2-7|many|-|TRBV7-2
TGTGCCAGCAGTGTCGTTGGGGGGCAGTACTACGAGCAGTACTTC
CASSVVGGQYYEQYF
>TRBJ2-3|few|-|TRBV7-2
TGTGCCAGCAGCGGAGGGGTGCGGCGGAGCACAGATACGCAGTATTTT
CASSGGVRRSTDTQYF
>TRBJ2-1|-|-|TRBV20-1
TGCAGTGTTCAGATTGTAAATGAGCAGTTCTTC
CSVQIVNEQFF
>TRBJ2-7|-|-|TRBV28
TGTGCCAGCATTCACAGTGGGGAGCAGTACTTC
CASIHSGEQYF
>TRBJ2-5|many|TRBD2|TRBV12-3/TRBV12-4
TGTGCCAGCAGTTGGTTAGCGGGAGGGACAAAAGAGACCCAGTACTTC
CASSWLAGGTKETQYF
>TRBJ2-3|few|-|TRBV29-1
TGCAGCGGGCTAATACAGGGTAGGACAGATACGCAGTATTTT
CSGLIQGRTDTQYF
>TRBJ2-3|few|TRBD2|TRBV28
TGTGCCAGCACTCGGCGGGAGGGCCTCCCAGATACGCAGTATTTT
CASTRREGLPDTQYF
>TRBJ2-7|-|TRBD2|TRBV5-1
TGCGCCAGCAGCCCGGGACTAGCTCACGACGAGCAGTACTTC
CASSPGLAHDEQYF
>TRBJ1-2|-|-|TRBV12-3/TRBV12-4
TGTGCCAGCAGTTTAGCAAGTCCTTATGGCTACACCTTC
CASSLASPYGYTF
>TRBJ1-3|few|-|TRBV19
TGTGCCAGTAGTATCATCGGCAGCAACTCTGGAAACACCATATATTTT
CASSIIGSNSGNTIYF
>TRBJ1-2|few|-|TRBV5-6
TGTGCCAGCAGCCTCGCAGGCCTCTATGGCTACACCTTC
CASSLAGLYGYTF
>TRBJ2-3|-|TRBD2|TRBV4-3
TGCGCCAGCAGCCAAGATCCCCTACTAGCGGGTAGGGCAGATACGCAGTATTTT
CASSQDPLLAGRADTQYF
>TRBJ1-4|few|-|TRBV6-1
TGTGCCAGCAGACCAGATACCGGGCCAGAAAAACTGTTTTTT
CASRPDTGPEKLFF
>TRBJ2-7|-|TRBD2|TRBV12-3/TRBV12-4
TGTGCCAGCGAGTTGACTAGCGGGGAATACTACGAGCAGTACTTC
CASELTSGEYYEQYF
>TRBJ2-5|-|TRBD1|TRBV20-1
TGCAGTGCCGGAAGAACAGGGGGAGAGACCCAGTACTTC
CSAGRTGGETQYF